The T cell receptor (beta chain) described here comes from a study of molecular identifiers for immune sequencing clone quantification listed by TCRdb under 2018. For the wider study: In a replicate experiment, RNA from around 20,000 or 100,000 naive CD8 T cells was split into five aliquots, four of which were sequenced. This methods study used CD8 T cells to benchmark TCR RNA copy counting and molecular-identifier clustering-based TCR repertoire sequencing (MIDCIRS). The paper as a whole reports these results and caveats: Highly expanded clone sizes could be underestimated if identical TCR molecules share a barcode. When barcode sub-clustering was not used, chimeric consensus sequences inflated TCR diversity, with chimeras reaching as high as 47%. The naive libraries included spiked-in Jurkat TCR RNA (around nine copies' worth), and this Jurkat TCR RNA is not part of the donor repertoire. In CMV-specific effector cells, over 99% of molecules were held by clones above 20 RNA copies, whereas under 1% of molecules were held by such clones in naive cells. Spiked-in Jurkat TCR RNA equal to a single cell's worth was reported to be detectable even within 1,100,000 naive CD8 T cells. Modeling indicated approximately 2.7 TCR RNA copies recovered per cell, compared with 9 to 10 by digital PCR, which implies a capture efficiency of about 31%.

The method behind the library was PCR. Instrument used: Illumina HiSeq 4000. Bulk TCR libraries were generated as previously described, with the TCR primers listed in Table S5 used. Purification of total RNA was performed with the Qiagen AllPrep DNA/RNA kit. Reads from multiple sequencing runs of the same library were pooled before analysis. The authors processed their data as follows. Reads were retained only if an exact TCR constant sequence was present, and the retained reads were trimmed to 150 nt and grouped according to their 12-nt molecular barcodes. Within each barcode group, reads were sub-clustered at a 15% Levenshtein threshold, and quality-weighted consensus sequences were built per RNA molecule. Non-functional sequences were discarded, and so were lower-count sequences lying one edit away from another sequence. Barcode sub-clusters with fewer than 20% of the maximum read count were removed, based on fitting two negative binomial distributions. TCRdb reprocessed the public reads (quality trimming at Q25 with fastp, clone calling with MiXCR) and kept in-frame beta chains. Duplicate CDR3 protein sequences are folded into a single record with the most common DNA and genes. TCRdb's processing, not the authors' own work, is the source of the V and J calls. Within this sample are about 510,000 distinct CDR3 sequences, with over 20% of them counted one time only. The top ten constitute approximately 0.84% of the sample.

Relative to germline, V is 4 bases shorter and J is 6 bases shorter, with 12 bases between their ends. Taken from cysteine to phenylalanine, the CDR3 has 14 residues. The kept DNA is CDR3 alone, 42 bases in frame from the first base. As encoded in the germline V gene, CDR1 is SNHLY while CDR2 is FYNNEI. This clonotype has only a few counts. There is no known antigen for this receptor. No base quality values were provided; no much bigger clone lies one nucleotide off. Libraries of naive CD8 T cells were built from anywhere between roughly 19,000 and 1,000,000 sorted cells, with 10%, 30% or 50% of the purified RNA used. Naive CD8 T cells, defined as CD8+CD4-CCR7+CD45RA+, were FACS-sorted into RLT Plus buffer on a BD FACSAria II. To test detection sensitivity, Jurkat RNA equivalent to about ten TCR copies was spiked into samples of about 19,000-1,100,000 naive CD8 T cells. CD8 T cells were enriched using RosetteSep CD8+ T Cell Enrichment Cocktail and Ficoll-Paque, and the enriched cells then underwent ACK red cell lysis.

Material: naive CD8+ T cells from blood, with Jurkat cell RNA spiked in. The cell subset or site label of this sample denotes: FACS-sorted CD8+CD4-CCR7+CD45RA+ naive T cells. The V and J segments used are TRBV2 and TRBJ2-2; the D gene cannot be named for sure. The receptor's source is a human donor in good health. Some libraries in this study had Jurkat cell RNA spiked in. The CDR3 loop reads CASSVSDAPGELFF. The sequenced DNA is TGTGCCAGCAGTGTCTCGGACGCACCCGGGGAGCTGTTTTTT.